The text below deals with one T cell receptor beta chain. Its target is unknown. Time point specified: newly diagnosed GD, antithyroid drugs for less than 3 months. Extracted RNA from PBMCs served as the source of the TCR library. The CDR3 sequence is 15 residues long. V was pared by 3 bases and J by 2 bases, with 8 bases between. CDR1 is MDHEN and CDR2 is SYDVKM in the germline V gene. This sample was included in a study of regulatory T cells in long-lasting Graves disease. Study as a whole: For a period under 3 months, newly diagnosed Graves' patients had taken antithyroid drugs.

Study outcomes and limitations: Under persistent disease, TRBV28, TRBJ1-2 and TRBJ2-5 were used preferentially. For persistent Graves' patients, TCR diversity was lower than for newly diagnosed ones.

According to the study, TCR beta libraries were built with iRepertoire HTBI primers and CDR3-region Arm-PCR. TCRdb analysed the multiplex PCR reads with MiXCR anew, one entry per CDR3 protein. The data contain approximately 250,000 distinct CDR3 sequences, 18% of them singletons. The receptor was isolated from a female donor with Graves disease. Sample: peripheral blood mononuclear cells (PBMCs), taken at new diagnosis, from a patient treated with antithyroid drugs. V is TRBV28 and J is TRBJ2-6; D ambiguous. CDR3 in amino acids: CASSFQGAGANVLTF. The CDR3 coding sequence is TGTGCCAGCAGTTTCCAAGGAGCTGGGGCCAACGTCCTGACTTTC.